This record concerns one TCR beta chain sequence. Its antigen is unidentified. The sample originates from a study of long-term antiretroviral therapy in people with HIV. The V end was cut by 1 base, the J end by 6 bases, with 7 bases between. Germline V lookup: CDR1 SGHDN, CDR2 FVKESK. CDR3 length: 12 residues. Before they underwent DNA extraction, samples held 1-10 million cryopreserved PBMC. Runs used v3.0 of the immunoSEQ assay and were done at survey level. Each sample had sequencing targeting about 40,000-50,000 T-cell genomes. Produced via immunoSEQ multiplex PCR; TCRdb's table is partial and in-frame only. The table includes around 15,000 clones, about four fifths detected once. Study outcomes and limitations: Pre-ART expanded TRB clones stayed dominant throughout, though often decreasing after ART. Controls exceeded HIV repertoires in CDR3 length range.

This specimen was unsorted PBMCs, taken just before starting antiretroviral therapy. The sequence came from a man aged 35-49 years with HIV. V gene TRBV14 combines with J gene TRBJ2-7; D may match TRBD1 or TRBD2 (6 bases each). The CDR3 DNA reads TGTGCCAGCAGCCAAGCGGGGGCCGAGCAGTACTTC. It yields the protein CASSQAGAEQYF. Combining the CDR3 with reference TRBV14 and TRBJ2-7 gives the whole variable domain EAGVTQFPSHSVIEKGQTVTLRCDPISGHDNLYWYRRVMGKEIKFLLHFVKESKQDESGMPNNRFLAERTGGTYSTLKVQPAELEDSGVYFCASSQAGAEQYFGPGTRLTVT.